Below are 15 T cell receptor beta chains sequenced from a single sample in a study of blood T cells in healthy people across ages. Through a sample-barcoded 5' primer and a J-beta primer mix, a second PCR was run for roughly 7 to 11 cycles. Via MiXCR, TCRdb re-called the 5' RACE reads, giving one row per CDR3 protein. Among about 2 million distinct CDR3 sequences listed, around half were seen once. The sequenced sample was blood. The receptors come from a woman in her forties in good health.

The chain carries TRBV6-2 or TRBV6-3 and TRBJ2-1, with D uncertain. CDR1 and CDR2 (germline): MNHEY, SVGEGT. V was pared by 6 bases and J by 10 bases, with 19 bases between. CDR3 length: 14 amino acids. The CDR3 sequence is CASSDGYGSREQFF. CDR3 nucleotides: TGTGCCAGCAGCGACGGGTATGGCTCACGGGAGCAGTTCTTC.

V is TRBV25-1 and J is TRBJ2-7; the D gene could be TRBD1 or TRBD2 (5 bases each). This CDR3 has 12 residues. The V and J ends lost 4 bases and 6 bases respectively, with 10 bases between them. Germline loops: CDR1 MGHDK, CDR2 SYGVNS. The CDR3 sequence: CASSGGVREQYF. The CDR3 DNA sequence: TGTGCCAGCAGTGGAGGGGTCCGCGAGCAGTACTTC.

This clonotype was counted a few times. The chain links TRBV29-1 to TRBJ1-2, with D hard to call. The V end was cut by 5 bases, the J end by 5 bases, with 15 bases between. Germline lookup yields CDR1 SQVTM and CDR2 ANQGSEA. The CDR3 runs 13 residues. The DNA for the CDR3 is TGCAGCGTTTCGGCCCAAACGAATTATGGCTACACCTTC. It encodes CSVSAQTNYGYTF.

The V gene is TRBV12-3 or TRBV12-4, the J gene TRBJ2-1; 9 nucleotides match TRBD2. The junction had 12 bases not matched to a gene; V was cut back by 5 bases and J by 7 bases. The CDR3 runs to 16 residues. DNA of the CDR3: TGTGCCAGCAGTCCCCGGGGGGCGGGGGGGATGAATGAGCAGTTCTTC. Amino acids: CASSPRGAGGMNEQFF.

This clonotype was observed a few times. The V gene is TRBV13, the J gene TRBJ2-5; 8 bases agree with TRBD2. The CDR3 contains 13 residues. The V and J ends lost 6 bases and 7 bases, in that order; junction bases with no gene match: 7. Germline V gives CDR1 PRHDT, CDR2 FYEKMQ (reference sequence). The CDR3, as DNA: TGTGCCAGCAGAGAAAGCGGGGGTGGGACCCAGTACTTC. It encodes CASRESGGGTQYF.

The chain recombines TRBV20-1 with TRBJ1-6; tentatively, D is TRBD1 (6 bases). Trimming left V 6 bases short and J 16 bases short, with 22 bases between. Looked up from germline, CDR1 is DFQATT and CDR2 is SNEGSKA (reference sequence). The CDR3 covers 13 residues. The CDR3 nucleotides read TGCAGTGCGCCCCTAGGGGACATTCAAACACTCCACTTT. It specifies CSAPLGDIQTLHF.

The gene calls are TRBV4-1 and TRBJ1-2, with a tentative D call TRBD1 (6 bases). V lost 0 bases and J lost 1, with 12 bases in between. Germline V lookup: CDR1 MGHRA, CDR2 YSYEKL. The CDR3 is 16 residues long. The CDR3 loop reads CASSQDLDSNNYGYTF. The CDR3 DNA follows: TGCGCCAGCAGCCAAGATTTGGACAGTAATAACTATGGCTACACCTTC.

The rearrangement joins TRBV15 to TRBJ2-5, with D maybe TRBD1 (6 bases). Looked up from germline, CDR1 is LNHNV and CDR2 is YYDKDF (reference sequence). The CDR3 is 14 residues long. V lost 2 bases to trimming and J lost 3 bases, with 10 bases between them. The CDR3 loop is CATSRRAGEETQYF. Written as DNA, the CDR3 is TGTGCCACCAGCAGACGGGCAGGGGAAGAGACCCAGTACTTC.

This clonotype has more than one count but fewer than ten. The chain carries TRBV7-9 and TRBJ2-1; 9 nucleotides match TRBD2. In germline, CDR1 is SEHNR, CDR2 FQNEAQ (reference sequence). V trimming: 6 bases; J trimming: 4 bases; junction bases outside the gene matches: 19. There are 19 residues in the CDR3. Written as DNA, the CDR3 is TGTGCCAGCAGTCAACCCGGAGGTGCGGGGGGGCCGGGGTACAATGAGCAGTTCTTC. This codes for CASSQPGGAGGPGYNEQFF.

This clonotype was picked up many times. The chain joins TRBV6-2 or TRBV6-3 to TRBJ2-7; possibly TRBD1 for D (6 bases). V was pared by 2 bases and J by 1 base, with 21 bases between. The V gene's germline CDR1 is MNHEY and CDR2 SVGEGT. The CDR3 consists of 18 residues. The chain's CDR3 is CASSYDRHGTIGSYEQYF. The CDR3 DNA sequence: TGTGCCAGCAGTTACGACCGACACGGGACAATCGGGTCCTACGAGCAGTACTTC.

The chain is built from TRBV6-2 or TRBV6-3 and TRBJ1-2, with D unresolved. Germline-derived CDR1 and CDR2 are MNHEY and SVGEGT. Trimming pared 6 bases from V and 1 base from J, leaving 12 bases between. This CDR3 spans 14 amino acids. The CDR3 bases are TGTGCCAGCAGAGACGCCCGTGATAACTATGGCTACACCTTC. Its protein product is CASRDARDNYGYTF.

This chain connects TRBV4-3 to TRBJ2-3, with D unclear. V was shortened by 2 bases and J by 6 bases, with 15 bases between the two germline ends. The germline V gene encodes CDR1 LGHNA and CDR2 YSLEER. This CDR3 is 15 amino acids long. In DNA form, the CDR3 reads TGCGCCAGCAGCCAATCCGCCGGCTCTAGTGATACGCAGTATTTT. Protein sequence: CASSQSAGSSDTQYF.

This sequence joins TRBV7-3 and TRBJ2-5; unclear D gene. V was cut by 0 bases and J by 0 bases, with 8 bases left in between. The CDR3 has 15 amino acids. Germline V CDR1 and CDR2: SGHTA, FQGTGA. DNA of the CDR3: TGTGCCAGCAGCTTAACTCCGTTATACCAAGAGACCCAGTACTTC. Protein sequence: CASSLTPLYQETQYF.

Only a few counts were recorded for this clonotype. The CDR3 loop reads CSARGGTSGKTDTQYF. The CDR3 DNA follows: TGCAGTGCTAGAGGAGGGACTAGCGGGAAAACAGATACGCAGTATTTT. The rearrangement links TRBV20-1 to TRBJ2-3, with TRBD2 identical over 13 bases. The germline CDR1 and CDR2 sequences are DFQATT and SNEGSKA (reference sequence). The ends lost 1 base at V and 3 bases at J; junction bases unmatched: 4. The CDR3 consists of 16 residues.

In this sample, this clonotype turned up a few times. V and J are TRBV4-2 and TRBJ1-2; no definite D call. V lost 0 bases and J 8 bases, leaving 16 bases between the germline ends. Germline assignment: CDR1 LGHNA and CDR2 YNFKEQ. The CDR3 has 15 amino acids. The CDR3 reads CASSQDLGGLYGYTF. CDR3 DNA: TGTGCCAGCAGCCAAGATCTCGGCGGCTTATACGGCTACACCTTC.